This T cell receptor beta chain was captured in a study of T cell repertoires in cytomegalovirus infection. Study as a whole: The study used recently identified HLA-C-restricted and well-studied HLA-B-restricted CMV epitopes. Public signatures in TCR beta pointed to CMV infection and matching HLA type.

A single record per CDR3 protein comes from TCRdb applying MiXCR to the reads. The sample yields approximately 990,000 distinct CDR3 sequences, around 31% seen once. A word on this clonotype: No antigen is known for it.

Whole-study findings and limits: Cumulative public TCR beta family frequency identified CMV carriers with the relevant HLA. The ex vivo response was dominated by HLA-C-restricted CMV-specific TCR beta clonotypes.

Trimming removed 5 bases at V and 1 base at J, with 14 bases between. Germline lookup yields CDR1 SGHVS and CDR2 FNYEAQ. The CDR3 has 15 residues. The rearrangement uses TRBV7-6 and TRBJ1-1, with unresolved D. The TCR comes from a human donor in good health (CMV status not recorded). Some clones in this sample may be carry-over from other donors' samples. The source material was cultured CD8+ T cells from PBMCs, sampled from culture after CMV antigen stimulation. The CDR3 nucleotides are TGTGCCAGCAGCCGCCTGCCAGATGGGAACACTGAAGCTTTCTTT. It yields the protein CASSRLPDGNTEAFF.